One T cell receptor beta chain is described in this entry. The antigen remains unidentified. Libraries were prepared by immunoSEQ multiplex PCR; TCRdb keeps only in-frame clonotypes and omits some of them. The data hold 430,000 or so clones, with roughly 89% observed a single time. The treatment denotes: over 15 received Ad26.COV2.S at low or high dose, single or two shots; roughly 5 received placebo; per-sample allocation not given. Sampling was done on day 63 after the first vaccine or placebo injection. The data originate from a study of Ad26.COV2.S vaccination and SARS-CoV-2 variants. Whole-study findings and limits: Reports say spike-specific CD8+ and CD4+ T cell responses covered substantial breadth after vaccination.

The CDR3 has 19 residues. Germline CDR1 reads SGHAT; CDR2 reads FQNNGV. The ends were cut back, 5 bases at V and 4 bases at J, with 26 bases in the middle. The chain recombines TRBV11-2 with TRBJ2-2; tentative D call: TRBD1 (8 bases). Sample: peripheral blood, taken in a trial of Ad26.COV2.S vaccine versus placebo. This receptor was taken from a person between 18 and 60 years old who received the Ad26.COV2.S COVID-19 vaccine or a placebo. Written as DNA, the CDR3 is TGTGCCAGCAGCCCATTAACGGGAGGACAGGGAAGGCGCACCGGGGAGCTGTTTTTT. It translates to CASSPLTGGQGRRTGELFF. The variable domain in full, with the rest retrieved from reference TRBV11-2 and TRBJ2-2, is EAGVAQSPRYKIIEKRQSVAFWCNPISGHATLYWYQQILGQGPKLLIQFQNNGVVDDSQLPKDRFSAERLKGVDSTLKIQPAKLEDSAVYLCASSPLTGGQGRRTGELFFGEGSRLTVL.